In this sample, the clone carrying this T cell receptor beta chain is medium-sized (0.01 to 0.1%). As yet, its antigen is unknown. Cyclophosphamide on days +3 and +4 followed busulfan-fludarabine conditioning and a marrow graft. V gave up 4 bases and J gave up 6 bases, with 19 bases separating them. The CDR3 is 16 amino acids. The germline V gene encodes CDR1 SEHNR and CDR2 FQNEAQ (reference sequence). The repertoire was sequenced with immunoSEQ multiplex PCR; TCRdb's copy has only in-frame clones and lacks some. The record shows about 7,900 clones for this sample, with no singletons present. These data come from a study of T cells after posttransplantation cyclophosphamide. Whole-study findings and limits: Blood and skin or GI T cell repertoires showed limited TRB overlap.

The sequences come from PBMCs, collected after an allogeneic stem cell transplant with post-transplant cyclophosphamide. The receptor was isolated from a young adult male patient who received an allogeneic stem cell transplant from an unrelated donor, was CMV-positive, and had acute and chronic GVHD. Some T cells may arise from the graft donor. The chain links TRBV7-9 to TRBJ2-1; tentative D call: TRBD1 (6 bases). The CDR3 spells CASSYIRGTGSNEQFF. CDR3 DNA: TGTGCCAGCAGCTACATTAGGGGCACAGGGAGCAATGAGCAGTTCTTC.